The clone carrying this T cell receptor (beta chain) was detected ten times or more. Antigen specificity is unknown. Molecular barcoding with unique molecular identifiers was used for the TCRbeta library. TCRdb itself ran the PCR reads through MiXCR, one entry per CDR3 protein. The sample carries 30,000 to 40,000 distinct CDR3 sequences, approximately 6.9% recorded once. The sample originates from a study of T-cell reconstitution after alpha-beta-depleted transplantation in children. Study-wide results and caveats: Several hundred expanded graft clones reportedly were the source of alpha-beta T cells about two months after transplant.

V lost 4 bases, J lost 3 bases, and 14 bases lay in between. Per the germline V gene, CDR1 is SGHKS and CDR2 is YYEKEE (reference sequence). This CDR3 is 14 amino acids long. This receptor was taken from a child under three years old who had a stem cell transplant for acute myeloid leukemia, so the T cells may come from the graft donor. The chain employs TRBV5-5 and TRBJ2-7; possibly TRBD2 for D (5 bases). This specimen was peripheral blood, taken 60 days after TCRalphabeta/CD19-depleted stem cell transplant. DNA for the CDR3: TGTGCCAGCAGCAAAGAGGGTTACAGCTACGAGCAGTACTTC. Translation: CASSKEGYSYEQYF.